This T cell receptor (beta chain) was recovered during a study of blood T cells in healthy people across ages (dated by TCRdb to between 2014 and 2017). Turning to the overall study: In model experiments, roughly one uniquely barcoded TCR beta cDNA molecule per two T cells was captured by template switching. The study measured age-related changes in TCR beta repertoire diversity using deep sequencing normalized with unique cDNA molecular identifiers. The donors were divided into four age groups: young (average approximately 17 years), middle-aged (about 39), aged (approximately 59) and long-lived (nearly 85). To avoid experimental bias, donors of different ages were randomly spread across the sequencing lanes. The study analyzed two additional independent replicas of 1 million unique cDNA reads from the same blood draw for two donors, one aged 18 to 30 and one aged 80 or older.

The donors were a few dozen Caucasian individuals from Russia, aged roughly 6 to 100 years, who were systemically healthy. Each donor gave 8 to 10 milliliters of peripheral blood, collected into EDTA-treated Vacutainer tubes. PBMCs were isolated by Ficoll-Paque density-gradient centrifugation, with at least 6 million obtained per sample. Total RNA was extracted from PBMCs with Trizol reagent, with at least 6 micrograms obtained per sample. For every donor, an aliquot of PBMCs went through flow cytometry to measure the percentages of naive CD45RAhigh/CD27high T cells. Beyond this particular receptor, the publication reports: Because the CMV infection status of the donors was unknown, age-related changes in expanded clonotypes may potentially have been confounded. Since profiling was done on bulk unsorted PBMCs, naive and antigen-experienced compartments could not be conclusively compared. Compared with the aged group, the long-lived group had more naive CD4+ T cells, fewer expanded clones and increased TCR diversity, suggesting age selection. Estimates of total diversity based on one million sequenced T cells were regarded as lower bounds and as underestimates. As age increased, observed TCR beta diversity per million T cells dropped in a roughly linear way, and a significant reduction was already evident by age 40. The percentage of naive T cells measured by flow cytometry correlated strongly with observed TCR beta diversity.

Library preparation used 5' RACE. The data were produced on an Illumina HiSeq 2500. A second PCR of 7 to 11 cycles was performed with a sample-barcoded 5' primer and a J-beta primer mix. A template-switch 5' adaptor carrying 12 random nucleotides introduced a unique molecular identifier onto each TCR beta cDNA molecule. Each sample yielded at least 3 million CDR3-containing paired-end reads. First-strand cDNA synthesis was performed from all RNA using the Mint cDNA synthesis kit, with priming by a TRBC-specific oligonucleotide. Following uracil-DNA glycosylase treatment, all cDNA underwent a first 18-cycle PCR with the universal primers M1SS and BC2_uni_R. The study's processing was this. Each sample was normalized by randomly selecting 1 million high-quality reads, each carrying a distinct molecular identifier. Instead of being binned into consensus sequences, reads with shared molecular identifiers were discarded. CDR3 identification, clonotype clustering and error correction used MiTCR with a Q25 quality threshold and the strictest error-elimination algorithm. Lower-bound total TCR beta diversity was estimated with a nonparametric unseen species model using Euler transformation. The public reads were reprocessed in TCRdb via fastp at Q25 and MiXCR, keeping in-frame beta chains. One record per CDR3 amino acid sequence lists the most common genes and DNA. These V and J calls derive from TCRdb rather than the authors' analysis. This sample has 1.4 million to 1.5 million distinct CDR3 sequences in its table, and 42% of those were observed once. Clones ranked in the top ten supply 7.9% of the sample.

Comment on this clonotype: Its antigen specificity is not known. The input lacks base qualities; no much larger clone sits a single base away.

CDR1 and CDR2, per the germline V gene, are SGHDN and FVKESK. The CDR3 numbers 14 residues from cysteine through phenylalanine. Only CDR3 DNA is held: 42 bases, read in frame from base 1. V drops 0 bases and J drops 4 bases, leaving 10 bases in between. What was sequenced was blood. The source is a woman aged 18-29 years in good health. The chain is made from TRBV14 and TRBJ2-7; no D segment can be confidently identified. The CDR3 loop reads CASSQERLGYEQYF. The DNA sequence is given as TGTGCCAGCAGCCAAGAGCGGCTAGGGTACGAGCAGTACTTC.